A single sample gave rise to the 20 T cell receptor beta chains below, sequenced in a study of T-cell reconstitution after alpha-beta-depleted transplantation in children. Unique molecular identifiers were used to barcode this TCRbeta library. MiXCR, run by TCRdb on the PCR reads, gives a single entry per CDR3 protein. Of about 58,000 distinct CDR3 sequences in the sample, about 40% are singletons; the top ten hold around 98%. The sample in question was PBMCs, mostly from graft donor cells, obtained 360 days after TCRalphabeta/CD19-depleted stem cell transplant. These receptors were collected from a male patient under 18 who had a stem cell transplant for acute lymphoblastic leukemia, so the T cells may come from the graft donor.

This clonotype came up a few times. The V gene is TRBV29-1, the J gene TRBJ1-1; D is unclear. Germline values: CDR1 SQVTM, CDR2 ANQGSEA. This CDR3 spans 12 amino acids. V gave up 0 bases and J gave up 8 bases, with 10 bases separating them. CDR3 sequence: CSVEDGLEEAFF. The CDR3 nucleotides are TGCAGCGTTGAAGATGGCCTTGAAGAAGCTTTCTTT.

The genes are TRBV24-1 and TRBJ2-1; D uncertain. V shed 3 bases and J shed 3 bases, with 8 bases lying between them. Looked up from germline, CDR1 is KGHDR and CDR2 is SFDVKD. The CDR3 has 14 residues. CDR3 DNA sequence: TGTGCCACCAGTGATCGTACACTCTACAATGAGCAGTTCTTC. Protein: CATSDRTLYNEQFF.

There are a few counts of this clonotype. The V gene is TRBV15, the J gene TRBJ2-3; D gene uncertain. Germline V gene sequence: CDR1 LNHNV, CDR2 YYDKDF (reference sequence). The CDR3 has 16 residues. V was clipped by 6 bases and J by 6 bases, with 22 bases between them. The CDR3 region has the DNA TGTGCCACCAGGGGTCCCTCCAAACTCAATGGGGATACGCAGTATTTT. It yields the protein CATRGPSKLNGDTQYF.

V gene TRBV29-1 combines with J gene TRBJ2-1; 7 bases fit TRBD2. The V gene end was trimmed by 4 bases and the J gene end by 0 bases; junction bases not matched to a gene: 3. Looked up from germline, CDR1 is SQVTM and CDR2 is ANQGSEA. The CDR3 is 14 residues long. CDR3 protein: CSVGLALSYNEQFF. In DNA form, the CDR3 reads TGCAGCGTTGGACTAGCTCTCTCCTACAATGAGCAGTTCTTC.

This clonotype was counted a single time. CDR3 loop: CASSPGRSILNTEAFF. CDR3 sequence (DNA): TGTGCCAGCAGCCCAGGGCGCAGTATCTTGAACACTGAAGCTTTCTTT. The chain couples TRBV12-3 or TRBV12-4 to TRBJ1-1; maybe TRBD1 (5 bases). V gave up 6 bases and J gave up 0 bases, with 17 bases separating them. The CDR3 runs to 16 residues.

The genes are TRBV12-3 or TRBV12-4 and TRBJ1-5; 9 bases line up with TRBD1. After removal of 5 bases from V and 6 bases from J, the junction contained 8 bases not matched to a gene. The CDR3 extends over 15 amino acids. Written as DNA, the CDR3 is TGTGCCAGCAGTCCCGGGACAGGGACGGGTCAGCCCCAGCATTTT. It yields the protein CASSPGTGTGQPQHF.

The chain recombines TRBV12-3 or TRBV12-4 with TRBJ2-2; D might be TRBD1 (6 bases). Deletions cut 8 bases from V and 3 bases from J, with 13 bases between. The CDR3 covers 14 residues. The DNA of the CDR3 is TGTGCCAGCCAAACCAGGGGATACACCGGGGAGCTGTTTTTT. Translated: CASQTRGYTGELFF.

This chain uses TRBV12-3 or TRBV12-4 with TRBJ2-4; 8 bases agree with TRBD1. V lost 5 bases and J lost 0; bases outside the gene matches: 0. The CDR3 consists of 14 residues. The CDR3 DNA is TGTGCCAGCAGTGACAGGGGAGCCAAAAACATTCAGTACTTC. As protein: CASSDRGAKNIQYF.

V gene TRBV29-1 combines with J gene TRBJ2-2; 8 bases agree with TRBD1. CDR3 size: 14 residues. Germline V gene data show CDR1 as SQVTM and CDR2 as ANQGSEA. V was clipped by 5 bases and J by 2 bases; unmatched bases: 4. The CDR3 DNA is TGCAGCGTTCGGACAGGGACAAACACCGGGGAGCTGTTTTTT. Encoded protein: CSVRTGTNTGELFF.

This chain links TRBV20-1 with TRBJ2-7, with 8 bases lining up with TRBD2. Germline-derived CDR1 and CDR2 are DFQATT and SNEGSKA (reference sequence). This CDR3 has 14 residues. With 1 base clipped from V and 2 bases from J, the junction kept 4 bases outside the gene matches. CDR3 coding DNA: TGCAGTGCTAGAGCTGCGGGAGGACCCTACGAGCAGTACTTC. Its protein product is CSARAAGGPYEQYF.

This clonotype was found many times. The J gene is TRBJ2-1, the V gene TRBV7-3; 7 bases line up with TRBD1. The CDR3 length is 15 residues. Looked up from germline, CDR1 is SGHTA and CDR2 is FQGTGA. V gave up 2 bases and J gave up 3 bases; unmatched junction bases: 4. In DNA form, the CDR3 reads TGTGCCAGCAGCTTAGAGGGACAGAACTACAATGAGCAGTTCTTC. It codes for CASSLEGQNYNEQFF.

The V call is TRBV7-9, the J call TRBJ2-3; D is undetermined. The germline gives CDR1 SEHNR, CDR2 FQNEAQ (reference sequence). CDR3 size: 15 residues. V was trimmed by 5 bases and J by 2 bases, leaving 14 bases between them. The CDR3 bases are TGTGCCAGCAGCAGCCCCAGAGGCTTCACAGATACGCAGTATTTT. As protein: CASSSPRGFTDTQYF.

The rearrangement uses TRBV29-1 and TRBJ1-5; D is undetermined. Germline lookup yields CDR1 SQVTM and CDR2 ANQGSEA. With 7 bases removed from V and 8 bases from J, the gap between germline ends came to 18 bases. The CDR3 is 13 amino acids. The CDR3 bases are TGCAGCGCTAAAGACGGGGTCGGAGAGCCCCAGCATTTT. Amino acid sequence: CSAKDGVGEPQHF.

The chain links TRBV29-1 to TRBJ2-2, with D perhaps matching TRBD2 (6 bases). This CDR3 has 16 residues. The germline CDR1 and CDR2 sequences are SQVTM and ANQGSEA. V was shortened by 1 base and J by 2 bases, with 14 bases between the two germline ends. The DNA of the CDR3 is TGCAGCGTTGAAGGGACGGGGGTCCGCAACACCGGGGAGCTGTTTTTT. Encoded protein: CSVEGTGVRNTGELFF.

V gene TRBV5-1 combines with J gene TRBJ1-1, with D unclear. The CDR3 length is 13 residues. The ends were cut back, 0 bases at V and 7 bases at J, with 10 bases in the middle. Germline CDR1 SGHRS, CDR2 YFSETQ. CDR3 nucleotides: TGCGCCAGCAGCTTGGTGGGGAGCATTGAAGCTTTCTTT. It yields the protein CASSLVGSIEAFF.

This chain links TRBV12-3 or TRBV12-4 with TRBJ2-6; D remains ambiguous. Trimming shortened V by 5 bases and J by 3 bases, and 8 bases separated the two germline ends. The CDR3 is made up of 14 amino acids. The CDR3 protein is CASSPLGGANVLTF. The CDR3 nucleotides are TGTGCCAGCAGTCCCCTAGGTGGGGCCAACGTCCTGACTTTC.

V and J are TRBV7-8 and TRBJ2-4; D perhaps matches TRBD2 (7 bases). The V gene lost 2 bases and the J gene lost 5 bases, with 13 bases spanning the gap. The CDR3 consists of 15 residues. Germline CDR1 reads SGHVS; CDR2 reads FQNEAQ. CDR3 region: CASSLFAGAENIQYF. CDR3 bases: TGTGCCAGCAGCTTATTTGCGGGGGCCGAAAACATTCAGTACTTC. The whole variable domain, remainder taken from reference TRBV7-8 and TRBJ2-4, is GAGVSQSPRYKVAKRGQDVALRCDPISGHVSLFWYQQALGQGPEFLTYFQNEAQLDKSGLPSDRFFAERPEGSVSTLKIQRTQQEDSAVYLCASSLFAGAENIQYFGAGTRLSVL.

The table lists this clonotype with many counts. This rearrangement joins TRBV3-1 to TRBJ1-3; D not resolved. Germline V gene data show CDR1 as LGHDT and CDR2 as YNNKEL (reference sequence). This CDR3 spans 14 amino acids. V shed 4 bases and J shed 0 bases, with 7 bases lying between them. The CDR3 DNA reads TGTGCCAGCAGCCCGTGGATCTCTGGAAACACCATATATTTT. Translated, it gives CASSPWISGNTIYF.

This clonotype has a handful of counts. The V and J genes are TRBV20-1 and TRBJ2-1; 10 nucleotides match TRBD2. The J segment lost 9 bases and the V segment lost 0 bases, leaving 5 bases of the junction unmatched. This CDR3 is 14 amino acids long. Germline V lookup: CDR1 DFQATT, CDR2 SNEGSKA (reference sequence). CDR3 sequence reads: CSARDLAGGPEQFF. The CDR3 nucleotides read TGCAGTGCTAGAGATTTAGCGGGAGGTCCTGAGCAGTTCTTC.

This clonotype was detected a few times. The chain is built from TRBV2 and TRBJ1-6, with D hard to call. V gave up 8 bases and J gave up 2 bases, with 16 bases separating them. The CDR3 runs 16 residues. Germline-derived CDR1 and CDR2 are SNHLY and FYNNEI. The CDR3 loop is CASGGQIVAYNSPLHF. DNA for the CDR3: TGTGCCAGCGGTGGGCAGATCGTCGCCTATAATTCACCCCTCCACTTT.